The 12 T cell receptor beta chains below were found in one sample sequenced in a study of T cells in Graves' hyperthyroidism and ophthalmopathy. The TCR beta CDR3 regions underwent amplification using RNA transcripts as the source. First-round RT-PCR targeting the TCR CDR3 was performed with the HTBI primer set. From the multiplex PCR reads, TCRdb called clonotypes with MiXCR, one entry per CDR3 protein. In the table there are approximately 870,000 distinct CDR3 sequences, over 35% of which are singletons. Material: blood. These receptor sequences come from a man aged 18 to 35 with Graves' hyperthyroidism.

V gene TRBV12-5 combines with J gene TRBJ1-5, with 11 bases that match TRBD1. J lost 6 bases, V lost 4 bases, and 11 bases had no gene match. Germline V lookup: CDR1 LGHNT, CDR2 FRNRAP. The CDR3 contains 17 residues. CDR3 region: CASGSWTGGPGGQPQHF. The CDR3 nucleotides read TGTGCTAGTGGTTCTTGGACAGGGGGCCCAGGGGGTCAGCCCCAGCATTTT.

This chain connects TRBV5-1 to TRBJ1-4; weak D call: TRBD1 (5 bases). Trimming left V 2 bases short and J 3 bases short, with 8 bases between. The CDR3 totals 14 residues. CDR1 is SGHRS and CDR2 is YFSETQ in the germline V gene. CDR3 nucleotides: TGCGCCAGCAGCTTTTTGGGGGCTAATGAAAAACTGTTTTTT. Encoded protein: CASSFLGANEKLFF.

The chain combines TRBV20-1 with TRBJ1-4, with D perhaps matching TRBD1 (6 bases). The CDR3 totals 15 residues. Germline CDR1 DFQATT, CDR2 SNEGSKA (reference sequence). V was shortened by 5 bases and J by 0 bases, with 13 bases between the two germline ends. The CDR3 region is CSASTSGATNEKLFF. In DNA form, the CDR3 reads TGCAGTGCTTCCACCTCAGGGGCAACTAATGAAAAACTGTTTTTT.

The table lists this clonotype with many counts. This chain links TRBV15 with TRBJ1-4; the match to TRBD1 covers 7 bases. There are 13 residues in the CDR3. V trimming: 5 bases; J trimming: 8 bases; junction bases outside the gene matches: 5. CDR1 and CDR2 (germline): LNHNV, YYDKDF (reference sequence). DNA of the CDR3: TGTGCCACCAGCGTACCAGGGGGGGAAAAACTGTTTTTT. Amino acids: CATSVPGGEKLFF. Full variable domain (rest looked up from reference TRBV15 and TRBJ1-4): DAMVIQNPRYQVTQFGKPVTLSCSQTLNHNVMYWYQQKSSQAPKLLFHYYDKDFNNEADTPDNFQSRRPNTSFCFLDIRSPGLGDTAMYLCATSVPGGEKLFFGSGTQLSVL.

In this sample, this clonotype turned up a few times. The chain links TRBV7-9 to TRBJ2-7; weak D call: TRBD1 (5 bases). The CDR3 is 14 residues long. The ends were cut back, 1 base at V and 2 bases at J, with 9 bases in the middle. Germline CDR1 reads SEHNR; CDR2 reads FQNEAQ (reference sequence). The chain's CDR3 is CASSLERTTYEQYF. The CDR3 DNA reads TGTGCCAGCAGCTTAGAGAGGACAACCTACGAGCAGTACTTC.

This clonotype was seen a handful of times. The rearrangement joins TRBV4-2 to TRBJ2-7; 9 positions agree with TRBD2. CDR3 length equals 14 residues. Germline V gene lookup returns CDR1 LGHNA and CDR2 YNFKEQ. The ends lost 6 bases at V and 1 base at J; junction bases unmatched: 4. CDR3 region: CASRATSGSYEQYF. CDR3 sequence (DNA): TGTGCCAGCAGGGCGACTAGCGGATCCTACGAGCAGTACTTC.

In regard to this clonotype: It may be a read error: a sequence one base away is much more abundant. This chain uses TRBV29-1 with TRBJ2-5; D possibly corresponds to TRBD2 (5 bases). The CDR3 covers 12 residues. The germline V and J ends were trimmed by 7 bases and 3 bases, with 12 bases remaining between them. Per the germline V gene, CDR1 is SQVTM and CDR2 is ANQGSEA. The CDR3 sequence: CSARVVKETQYF. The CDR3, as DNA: TGCAGCGCGCGGGTGGTCAAAGAGACCCAGTACTTC.

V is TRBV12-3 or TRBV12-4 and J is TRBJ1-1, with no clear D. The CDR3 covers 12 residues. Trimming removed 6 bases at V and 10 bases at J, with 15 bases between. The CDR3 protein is CASSRGPSRAFF. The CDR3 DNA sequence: TGTGCCAGCAGCCGCGGACCGAGTAGAGCTTTCTTT.

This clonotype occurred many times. CDR3 sequence: CSASQPKDTEAFF. CDR3 nucleotide sequence: TGCAGTGCTAGTCAGCCTAAGGACACTGAAGCTTTCTTT. The chain recombines TRBV20-1 with TRBJ1-1; D is uncertain. Germline assignment: CDR1 DFQATT and CDR2 SNEGSKA (reference sequence). The CDR3 consists of 13 residues. V lost 3 bases, J lost 3 bases, and 11 bases lay in between.

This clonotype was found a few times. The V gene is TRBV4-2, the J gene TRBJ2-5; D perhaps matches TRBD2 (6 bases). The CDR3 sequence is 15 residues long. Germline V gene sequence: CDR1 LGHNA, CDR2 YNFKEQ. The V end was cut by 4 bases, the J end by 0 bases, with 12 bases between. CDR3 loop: CASSRNGGYQETQYF. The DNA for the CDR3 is TGTGCCAGCAGCCGCAACGGAGGGTACCAAGAGACCCAGTACTTC.

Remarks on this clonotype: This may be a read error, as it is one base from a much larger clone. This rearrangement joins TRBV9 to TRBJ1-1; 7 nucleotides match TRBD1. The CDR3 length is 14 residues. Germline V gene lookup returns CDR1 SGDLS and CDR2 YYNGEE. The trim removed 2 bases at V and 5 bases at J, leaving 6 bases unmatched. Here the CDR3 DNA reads TGTGCCAGCAGCGTCGACAGGGACAAGACTGAAGCTTTCTTT. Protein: CASSVDRDKTEAFF.

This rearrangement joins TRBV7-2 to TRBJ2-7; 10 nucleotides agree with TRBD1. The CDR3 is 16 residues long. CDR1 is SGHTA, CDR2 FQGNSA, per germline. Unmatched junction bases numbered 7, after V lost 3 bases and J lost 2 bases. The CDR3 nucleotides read TGTGCCAGCAGCTTGGAGAGACAGGGGGCAACCTACGAGCAGTACTTC. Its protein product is CASSLERQGATYEQYF.